The rows below give T cell receptor beta chains drawn from one sample of a study of cytomegalovirus exposure and HLA in healthy donors. Produced via immunoSEQ multiplex PCR; TCRdb's table is partial and in-frame only. The sample has 200,000 to 250,000 clones, more than 65% seen once. Input material: PBMCs. Every receptor here comes from a woman in her twenties or thirties in good health and CMV-seronegative. CDR3s include the opening cysteine and the closing phenylalanine or tryptophan. A D gene is named only where the DNA matches it firmly. Rows may omit the clone size; those that give it use once, few, many or a size class.

>TRBV18|-|-|TRBJ1-1
CASSPGGRVGRDTEAFF
TGTGCCAGCTCACCCGGAGGGCGGGTAGGAAGGGACACTGAAGCTTTCTTT
>TRBV7-9|-|few|TRBJ1-1
CASSVQGNTEAFF
TGTGCCAGCAGCGTACAGGGGAACACTGAAGCTTTCTTT
>TRBV7-2|-|few|TRBJ1-2
CASSLAGGGRNGYTF
TGTGCCAGCAGCTTAGCCGGGGGGGGCAGAAATGGCTACACCTTC
>TRBV27|TRBD1|-|TRBJ1-6
CASSSRTGPYNSPLHF
TGTGCCAGCAGTTCCCGGACAGGTCCTTATAATTCCCCCCTCCACTTT
>TRBV30|-|-|TRBJ1-1
CAWRLAGGTEAFF
TGTGCCTGGAGGCTGGCGGGGGGCACTGAAGCTTTCTTT
>TRBV11-3|TRBD1|-|TRBJ2-3
CASSLEGTGLVTQYF
TGTGCCAGCAGCTTGGAGGGGACAGGATTAGTTACGCAGTATTTT
>TRBV5-6|-|few|TRBJ1-5
CASSLQGSQPQHF
TGTGCCAGCAGCTTGCAGGGGAGTCAGCCCCAGCATTTT
>TRBV7-3|TRBD1|-|TRBJ2-2
CASKKTGTGDTGELFF
TGTGCCAGCAAGAAAACCGGGACAGGGGACACCGGGGAGCTGTTTTTT
>TRBV6-4|TRBD2|-|TRBJ2-7
CASKRGLAGDYEQYF
TGTGCCAGCAAGAGGGGACTAGCGGGCGACTACGAGCAGTACTTC
>TRBV5-4|TRBD1|few|TRBJ1-5
CASSLGGTENQPQHF
TGTGCCAGCAGCTTGGGGGGGACAGAAAATCAGCCCCAGCATTTT